Listed here are 14 T cell receptor beta chains from one sample, sequenced in a study of blood T cell repertoires in COVID-19. This table comes from immunoSEQ multiplex PCR, and its TCRdb copy is limited to in-frame clones, with some not included. The repertoire has some 110,000 clones, 70% to 75% of them found once; the top ten carry 0.9%. Material: peripheral blood. The receptors stem from a human donor with acute or convalescent COVID-19. The donor label of this sample is uncertain.

The chain combines TRBV18 with TRBJ2-1, with TRBD1 matching over 8 bases. Germline values: CDR1 KGHSH, CDR2 LQKENI. The CDR3 loop spans 14 amino acids. Trimming removed 3 bases from V and 4 bases from J; junction bases left unmatched: 2. The CDR3 sequence is CASSPGQGYNEQFF. The DNA for the CDR3 is TGTGCCAGCTCACCTGGACAGGGTTACAATGAGCAGTTCTTC.

This chain joins TRBV9 and TRBJ2-7, with D tentatively TRBD2 (5 bases). CDR1 SGDLS and CDR2 YYNGEE come from the germline V gene. V lost 4 bases, J lost 2 bases, and 19 bases lay in between. The CDR3 covers 16 residues. CDR3 residues: CASSLGRETTTYEQYF. The CDR3 DNA follows: TGTGCCAGCAGCCTAGGGAGAGAGACTACCACCTACGAGCAGTACTTC.

Comments on this clone: Compared with germline, one end of the junction differs, possibly owing to a read error. The chain employs TRBV7-7 and TRBJ1-5; D not resolved. CDR3 length: 13 amino acids. Germline CDR1 is SSHAT and CDR2 is FNYEAQ (reference sequence). The CDR3 DNA sequence: TGTGCTAGCAGCTTAGCCCCAAATCAGCCCCAGCATTTT. This encodes CASSLAPNQPQHF.

This clone was seen more than once but under ten times. This chain links TRBV5-1 with TRBJ2-4; 10 positions match TRBD1. Trimming cost V 0 bases and J 8 bases; bases outside gene matches: 5. CDR1 is SGHRS and CDR2 is YFSETQ in the germline V gene. The CDR3 is made up of 15 amino acids. CDR3 sequence reads: CASSLARQGADIQYF. The CDR3, as DNA: TGCGCCAGCAGCTTGGCGCGACAGGGGGCCGACATTCAGTACTTC.

This clone was recorded at least ten times. The V gene is TRBV2, the J gene TRBJ2-3; 9 bases are shared with TRBD1. J gave up 1 base and V 7 bases, and 3 bases lay outside the gene matches. This CDR3 is 14 amino acids long. The germline CDR1 and CDR2 sequences are SNHLY and FYNNEI. The CDR3 loop reads CASTNRGRTDTQYF. The CDR3 nucleotides are TGTGCCAGCACAAACAGGGGGCGCACAGATACGCAGTATTTT. Full variable domain (remainder filled in from reference TRBV2 and TRBJ2-3): EPEVTQTPSHQVTQMGQEVILRCVPISNHLYFYWYRQILGQKVEFLVSFYNNEISEKSEIFDDQFSVERPDGSNFTLKIRSTKLEDSAMYFCASTNRGRTDTQYFGPGTRLTVL.

The V gene is TRBV7-6, the J gene TRBJ2-3; weak D call: TRBD2 (6 bases). The length of the CDR3 is 15 residues. V was clipped by 5 bases and J by 0 bases, with 12 bases between them. CDR1 and CDR2 from the germline V gene are SGHVS and FNYEAQ. The chain's CDR3 is CASSAGLPSTDTQYF. The CDR3 nucleotides read TGTGCCAGCAGCGCGGGACTCCCTAGCACAGATACGCAGTATTTT. The variable domain in full, with the rest retrieved from reference TRBV7-6 and TRBJ2-3, is GAGVSQSPRYKVTKRGQDVALRCDPISGHVSLYWYRQALGQGPEFLTYFNYEAQQDKSGLPNDRFSAERPEGSISTLTIQRTEQRDSAMYRCASSAGLPSTDTQYFGPGTRLTVL.

This clone has a single count. The genes are TRBV5-8 and TRBJ2-1; maybe TRBD1 (7 bases). Between the trimmed V and J ends, which lost 4 bases and 5 bases, there was a span of 16 bases. Germline V lookup: CDR1 SGHTS, CDR2 YDEGEE. This CDR3 is 15 amino acids long. The CDR3 DNA reads TGTGCCAGCAGCCGGGGAGGACAGGACCACAATGAGCAGTTCTTC. Translation: CASSRGGQDHNEQFF.

V usage is TRBV24-1 and J usage is TRBJ2-1, with TRBD2 matching 11 bases. Per the germline V gene, CDR1 is KGHDR and CDR2 is SFDVKD. This CDR3 is 15 amino acids long. V lost 6 bases, J lost 6 bases, and 6 bases stayed unmatched. The CDR3 bases are TGTGCCACCAGTCGTACTAGCGGGGGACGCAATGAGCAGTTCTTC. It translates to CATSRTSGGRNEQFF.

This chain joins TRBV27 and TRBJ2-3; the D gene is possibly TRBD2 (5 bases). Germline lookup yields CDR1 MNHEY and CDR2 SMNVEV (reference sequence). The CDR3 spans 15 residues. Trimming removed 3 bases from V and 0 bases from J, with 10 bases in between. The DNA of the CDR3 is TGTGCCAGCAGTTTTGTCGGACTGAGCACAGATACGCAGTATTTT. It yields the protein CASSFVGLSTDTQYF.

In this sample, this clone turned up a few times. This chain uses TRBV19 with TRBJ2-1; TRBD2 aligns across 10 bases. The germline gives CDR1 LNHDA, CDR2 SQIVND (reference sequence). With V trimmed by 7 bases and J by 0 bases, 6 bases remained unmatched. The CDR3 is 16 amino acids. CDR3 nucleotides: TGTGCCAGTACTGGGGCTAGCGGGAGCTCCTACAATGAGCAGTTCTTC. Protein: CASTGASGSSYNEQFF.

This clone was counted between two and nine times. The rearrangement joins TRBV11-2 to TRBJ2-7, with TRBD1 as a possible D gene (6 bases). The CDR3 is 13 residues long. Trimming pared 2 bases from V and 3 bases from J, leaving 8 bases between. CDR1 and CDR2 (germline): SGHAT, FQNNGV. The CDR3 DNA is TGTGCCAGCAGCTTAAACAGGGACTACGAGCAGTACGTC. Its protein product is CASSLNRDYEQYV.

CDR3 nucleotides: TGTGCCAGCAGCTTAGGGGCTAGCGGGAACACAGATACGCAGTATTTT. Translation: CASSLGASGNTDTQYF. The chain combines TRBV11-3 with TRBJ2-3, with TRBD2 matching over 9 bases. J was trimmed by 2 bases and V by 1 base; bases with no gene match: 4. In germline, CDR1 is SGHNT, CDR2 YENEEA. The CDR3 sequence is 16 residues long.

This chain joins TRBV15 and TRBJ1-1; no clear D. The V and J ends lost 5 bases and 2 bases respectively, with 12 bases between them. Germline-derived CDR1 and CDR2 are LNHNV and YYDKDF (reference sequence). The CDR3 sequence is 14 residues long. The CDR3 sequence: CATSGLTVNTEAFF. The CDR3 coding sequence is TGTGCCACCAGCGGACTAACAGTTAACACTGAAGCTTTCTTT.

Points on this clone: The sample holds other DNA sequences that translate to the same CDR3. This rearrangement joins TRBV6-1 to TRBJ2-7; D is ambiguous. From germline, CDR1 is MNHNS and CDR2 SASEGT. The CDR3 consists of 14 residues. V was shortened by 1 base and J by 0 bases, with 7 bases between the two germline ends. DNA for the CDR3: TGTGCCAGCAGTGAAGGTGATAGCTCCTACGAGCAGTACTTC. Encoded protein: CASSEGDSSYEQYF.